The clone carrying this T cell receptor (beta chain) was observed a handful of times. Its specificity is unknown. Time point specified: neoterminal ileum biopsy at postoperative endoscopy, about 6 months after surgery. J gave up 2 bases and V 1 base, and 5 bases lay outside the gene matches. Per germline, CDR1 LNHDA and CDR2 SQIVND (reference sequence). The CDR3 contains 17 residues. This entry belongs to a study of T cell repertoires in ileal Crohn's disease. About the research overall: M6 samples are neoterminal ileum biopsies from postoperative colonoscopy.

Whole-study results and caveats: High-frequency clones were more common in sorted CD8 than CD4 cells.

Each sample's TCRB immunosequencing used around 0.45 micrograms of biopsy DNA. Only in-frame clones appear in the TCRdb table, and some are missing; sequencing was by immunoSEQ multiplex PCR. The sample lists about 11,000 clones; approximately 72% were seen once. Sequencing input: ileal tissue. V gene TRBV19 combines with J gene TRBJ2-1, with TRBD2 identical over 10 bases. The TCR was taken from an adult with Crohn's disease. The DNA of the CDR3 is TGTGCCAGTAGTATAGTGCTAGCGGGAGAAGCCTACAATGAGCAGTTCTTC. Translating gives CASSIVLAGEAYNEQFF.